This entry describes one T cell receptor beta chain. This sample stems from a study of shared clonotypes between healthy human individuals. TCRdb keeps only in-frame clones here, not all; method: immunoSEQ multiplex PCR. The table shows a few million clones, with about 94% occurring only once. V lost 4 bases and J lost 3, with 14 bases in between. CDR3 length: 15 amino acids. The germline gives CDR1 SGHTS, CDR2 YDEGEE. The chain carries TRBV5-8 and TRBJ1-5; unclear D gene. The specimen sequenced was naive CD4+ T cells sorted from blood. Documented subset: CD45RA+ positively selected. This sequence originates from a man between 18 and 29 years old in good health. The CDR3 sequence: CASSGDGRLNQPQHF. CDR3 nucleotides: TGTGCCAGCAGCGGCGATGGTCGCCTCAATCAGCCCCAGCATTTT.